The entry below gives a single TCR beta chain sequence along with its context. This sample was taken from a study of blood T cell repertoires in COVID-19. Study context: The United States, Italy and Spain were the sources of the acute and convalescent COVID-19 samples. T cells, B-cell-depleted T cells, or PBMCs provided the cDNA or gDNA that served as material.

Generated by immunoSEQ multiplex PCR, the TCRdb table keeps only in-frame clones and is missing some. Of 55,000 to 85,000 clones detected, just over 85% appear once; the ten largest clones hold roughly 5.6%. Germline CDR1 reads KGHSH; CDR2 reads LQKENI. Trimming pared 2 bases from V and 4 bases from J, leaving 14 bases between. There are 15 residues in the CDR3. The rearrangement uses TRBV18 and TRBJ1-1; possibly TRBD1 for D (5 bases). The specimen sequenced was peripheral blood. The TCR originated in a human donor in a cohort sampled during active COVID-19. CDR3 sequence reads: CASSPGAAKGTEAFF. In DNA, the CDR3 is TGTGCCAGCTCACCAGGGGCAGCGAAGGGCACTGAAGCTTTCTTT.